The 10 T cell receptor beta chains below come from one sample, sequenced in a study of cytomegalovirus exposure and HLA in healthy donors. The primer mix had 60 Vbeta and 13 Jbeta primers. Only in-frame clones appear in the TCRdb table, and some are missing; sequencing was by immunoSEQ multiplex PCR. The sample has 65,000 to 85,000 clones, 79% seen once; the top ten hold roughly 22%. Sequenced: PBMCs. These receptors were obtained from a woman aged 40 to 49 in good health and CMV-seropositive.

V is TRBV29-1 and J is TRBJ1-2; D might be TRBD1 (5 bases). Looked up from germline, CDR1 is SQVTM and CDR2 is ANQGSEA. The CDR3 runs 14 residues. Trimming pared 3 bases from V and 0 bases from J, leaving 11 bases between. The CDR3 loop is CSVDSGGANYGYTF. The CDR3 nucleotides read TGCAGCGTTGATTCTGGGGGGGCTAACTATGGCTACACCTTC.

The chain couples TRBV5-1 to TRBJ2-1; D not certain. V lost 1 base to trimming and J lost 7 bases, with 9 bases between them. The CDR3 length is 13 residues. Germline V gene lookup returns CDR1 SGHRS and CDR2 YFSETQ. CDR3 nucleotide sequence: TGCGCCAGCAGCTTGCTGGTGACTAATGAGCAGTTCTTC. Protein: CASSLLVTNEQFF.

The V gene is TRBV7-9, the J gene TRBJ2-1, with TRBD1 matching over 9 bases. J gave up 4 bases and V 5 bases, and 9 bases lay outside the gene matches. Looked up from germline, CDR1 is SEHNR and CDR2 is FQNEAQ (reference sequence). The CDR3 consists of 16 residues. The CDR3 sequence is CASSPGGTGRYNEQFF. The CDR3 DNA follows: TGTGCCAGCAGCCCAGGCGGGACAGGGAGATACAATGAGCAGTTCTTC.

The CDR3 coding sequence is TGCAGCGTTGAAAGGCCCGGGGTCGAATCGGGTGAGCAGTTCTTC. Amino acid sequence: CSVERPGVESGEQFF. The gene calls are TRBV29-1 and TRBJ2-1; D might be TRBD2 (5 bases). V gave up 2 bases and J gave up 9 bases, with 20 bases separating them. The CDR3 covers 15 residues. Germline assignment: CDR1 SQVTM and CDR2 ANQGSEA.

The chain couples TRBV21-1 to TRBJ2-7; the D call in the table, TRBD1, was not verified against the DNA. TRBV21-1 is deemed a pseudogene. The CDR3 has 11 amino acids. The CDR3 nucleotides read TGTGCCAGCAGCAAAGGCGACGGACAGCATTTC. It translates to CASSKGDGQHF.

This clone was found once. The chain has TRBV6-5 and TRBJ2-3, with 7 bases matching TRBD2. V shed 6 bases and J 2 bases; nucleotides not matched to a gene: 8. CDR1 is MNHEY, CDR2 SVGAGI, per germline. The CDR3 runs 15 residues. As DNA, the CDR3 is TGTGCCAGCAGCCCCGGAGCGGGATACACAGATACGCAGTATTTT. This gives the protein CASSPGAGYTDTQYF.

This clone was counted once. The rearrangement uses TRBV2 and TRBJ2-7; D uncertain. V gave up 7 bases and J gave up 0 bases, with 13 bases separating them. The CDR3 is 14 residues long. Germline V gene sequence: CDR1 SNHLY, CDR2 FYNNEI. The CDR3 nucleotides read TGTGCCAGCAAAAACACGTATCTCTCCTACGAGCAGTACTTC. It translates to CASKNTYLSYEQYF.

This rearrangement joins TRBV5-1 to TRBJ2-1, with 7 bases fitting TRBD1. The CDR3 contains 17 residues. Germline CDR1 reads SGHRS; CDR2 reads YFSETQ. The trim removed 4 bases at V and 0 bases at J, leaving 10 bases unmatched. The CDR3 loop reads CASSGRQGSSSYNEQFF. The CDR3 nucleotides read TGCGCCAGCAGCGGGAGACAGGGCTCGAGCTCCTACAATGAGCAGTTCTTC.

V gene TRBV9 combines with J gene TRBJ2-4; no definite D call. Germline CDR1 is SGDLS and CDR2 is YYNGEE. V was pared by 0 bases and J by 3 bases, with 16 bases between. CDR3 size: 17 residues. The CDR3 DNA reads as TGTGCCAGCAGCGTAGACCCCACCGGGTTGGTCAAAAACATTCAGTACTTC. It translates to CASSVDPTGLVKNIQYF.

This clone has only a few counts. The CDR3 is CASSAQHF. The CDR3 DNA is TGTGCCAGCTCGGCCCAGCATTTT. This chain links TRBV6-5 with TRBJ1-5; the D is unclear. In germline, CDR1 is MNHEY, CDR2 SVGAGI. V dropped 8 bases and J dropped 11 bases, with 4 bases sitting between them. There are 8 residues in the CDR3.